The 3 T cell receptor beta chains listed next were all sequenced from one sample in a study of spatial heterogeneity in lung cancer. Study-wide results and limits: Tracking of tumor mutation counts was seen in expanded intratumoral alpha and beta TCR counts.

Time point: sample taken at primary tumor resection. The antigens for these receptors are not known. TCRdb reanalysed the 5' RACE reads using MiXCR and keeps one entry per CDR3 protein. In the table there are roughly 9,300 distinct CDR3 sequences, around 6.3% of which are singletons. Material: lung tumor tissue, obtained at surgery. Source of these receptors: a male donor with early-stage non-small cell lung cancer.

There are many counts of this clonotype. The rearrangement joins TRBV7-2 to TRBJ2-3; D not resolved. Germline CDR1 and CDR2: SGHTA and FQGNSA. The CDR3 has 12 amino acids. Trimming left V 4 bases short and J 1 base short, with 3 bases between. CDR3 sequence: CASSSRTDTQYF. As DNA, the CDR3 is TGTGCCAGCAGCTCGCGCACAGATACGCAGTATTTT.

This clonotype has a count of ten or more. The V gene is TRBV12-3 or TRBV12-4, the J gene TRBJ2-1; 8 positions match TRBD2. The CDR3 sequence is 14 residues long. J was trimmed by 9 bases and V by 3 bases; bases with no gene match: 7. CDR3 in DNA: TGTGCCAGCAGTTTCCCCAACGGGGGGGGTGAGCAGTTCTTC. Its translation is CASSFPNGGGEQFF.

This clonotype was seen repeatedly, ten times or more. This chain links TRBV12-5 with TRBJ1-1; D unresolved. Germline CDR1 LGHNT, CDR2 FRNRAP. Trimming shortened V by 5 bases and J by 7 bases, and 17 bases separated the two germline ends. The length of the CDR3 is 14 residues. The CDR3, as DNA: TGTGCTAGTGGTCTTGCAGCAGCACAGTATGAAGCTTTCTTT. The encoded protein is CASGLAAAQYEAFF.